This T cell receptor beta chain came from a study of spatial heterogeneity in lung cancer. Trimming removed 5 bases at V and 4 bases at J, with 14 bases between. The CDR3 runs 15 residues. Germline assignment: CDR1 LNHDA and CDR2 SQIVND (reference sequence). Time point in this sample: sample taken at primary tumor resection. Unsorted whole RNA samples from tumor, nontumor lung or frozen PBMC were sequenced. Each molecule of TCR cDNA was tagged with one unique molecular identifier. TCRdb redid the calling of the 5' RACE reads with MiXCR, one entry per CDR3 protein. Among about 82,000 distinct CDR3 sequences listed, roughly 12% were seen once.

This sequence was found in a male donor with early-stage non-small cell lung cancer. The chain combines TRBV19 with TRBJ2-2; D is unclear. This specimen was PBMCs, taken at surgery. The CDR3 region has the DNA TGTGCCAGTAGTTTGGCACCCCGGCGCACCGGGGAGCTGTTTTTT. Protein sequence: CASSLAPRRTGELFF.